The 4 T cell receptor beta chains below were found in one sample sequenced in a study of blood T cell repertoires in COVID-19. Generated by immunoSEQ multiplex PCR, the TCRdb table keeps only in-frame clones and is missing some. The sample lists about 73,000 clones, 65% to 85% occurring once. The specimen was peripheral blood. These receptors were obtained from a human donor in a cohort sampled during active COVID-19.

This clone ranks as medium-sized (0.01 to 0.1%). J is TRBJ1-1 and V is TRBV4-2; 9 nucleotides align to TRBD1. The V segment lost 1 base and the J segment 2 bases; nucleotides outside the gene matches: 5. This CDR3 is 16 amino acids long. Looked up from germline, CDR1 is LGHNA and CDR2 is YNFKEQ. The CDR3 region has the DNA TGTGCCAGCAGCCAAGGAACGACAGGGGGAAACACTGAAGCTTTCTTT. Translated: CASSQGTTGGNTEAFF.

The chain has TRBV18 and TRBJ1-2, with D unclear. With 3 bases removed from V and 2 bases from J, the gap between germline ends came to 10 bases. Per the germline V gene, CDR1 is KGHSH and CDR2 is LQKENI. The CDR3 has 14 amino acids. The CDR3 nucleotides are TGTGCCAGCTCACCCACATTACAGAACTATGGCTACACCTTC. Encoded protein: CASSPTLQNYGYTF.

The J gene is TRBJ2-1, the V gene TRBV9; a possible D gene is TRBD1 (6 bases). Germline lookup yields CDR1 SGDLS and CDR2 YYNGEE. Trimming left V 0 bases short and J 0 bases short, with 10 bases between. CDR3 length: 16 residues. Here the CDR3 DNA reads TGTGCCAGCAGCGTAGGCCAGGGGAGCTCCTACAATGAGCAGTTCTTC. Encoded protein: CASSVGQGSSYNEQFF.

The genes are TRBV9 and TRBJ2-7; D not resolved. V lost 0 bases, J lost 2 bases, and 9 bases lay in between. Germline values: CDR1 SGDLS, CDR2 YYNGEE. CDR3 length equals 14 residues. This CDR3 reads CASSVGQATYEQYF. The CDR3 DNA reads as TGTGCCAGCAGCGTAGGGCAGGCCACCTACGAGCAGTACTTC.